What follows describes a single T cell receptor beta chain. Stated time point: newly diagnosed, previously untreated cHL patient sample. The sample comes from a study of PD-1 blockade in classical Hodgkin lymphoma. The method was immunoSEQ multiplex PCR; TCRdb's version includes in-frame clones alone and lacks a portion of them. The sample yields 45,000 or so clones, roughly 88% seen once. Germline V gene lookup returns CDR1 SGHAT and CDR2 FQNNGV. CDR3 size: 15 residues. V lost 2 bases and J 1 base, leaving 11 bases between the germline ends. This receptor was obtained from a human donor with classical Hodgkin lymphoma. The specimen sequenced was peripheral blood mononuclear cells (PBMCs). V is TRBV11-2 and J is TRBJ1-1; possible D gene TRBD1, 6 bases. CDR3 sequence: CASSLMLGGNTEAFF. CDR3 coding DNA: TGTGCCAGCAGCTTAATGTTAGGGGGGAACACTGAAGCTTTCTTT.